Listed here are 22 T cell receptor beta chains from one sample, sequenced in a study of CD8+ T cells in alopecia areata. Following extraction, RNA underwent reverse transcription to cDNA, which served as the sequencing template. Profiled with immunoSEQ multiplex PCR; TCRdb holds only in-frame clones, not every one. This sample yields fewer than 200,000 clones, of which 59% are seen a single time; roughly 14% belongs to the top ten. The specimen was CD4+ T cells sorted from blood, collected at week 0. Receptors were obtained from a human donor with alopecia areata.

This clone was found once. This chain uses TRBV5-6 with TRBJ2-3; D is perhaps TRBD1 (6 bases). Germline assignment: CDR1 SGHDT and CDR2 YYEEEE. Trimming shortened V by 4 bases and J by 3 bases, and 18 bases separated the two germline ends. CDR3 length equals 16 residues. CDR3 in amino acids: CASSAVWGQLTDTQYF. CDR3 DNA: TGTGCCAGCAGCGCCGTTTGGGGACAACTTACAGATACGCAGTATTTT. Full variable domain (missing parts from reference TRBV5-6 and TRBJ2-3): DAGVTQSPTHLIKTRGQQVTLRCSPKSGHDTVSWYQQALGQGPQFIFQYYEEEERQRGNFPDRFSGHQFPNYSSELNVNALLLGDSALYLCASSAVWGQLTDTQYFGPGTRLTVL.

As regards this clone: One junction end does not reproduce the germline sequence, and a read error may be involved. The CDR3 here is CSVEGDRRGGGYEQFF. The CDR3 DNA sequence: TGCAGCGTCGAAGGGGATCGGCGGGGAGGGGGCTATGAGCAGTTCTTC. The chain joins TRBV29-1 to TRBJ2-1, with D perhaps given as TRBD1 or TRBD2 (7 bases each). CDR1 and CDR2 from the germline V gene are SQVTM and ANQGSEA. The CDR3 is made up of 16 amino acids.

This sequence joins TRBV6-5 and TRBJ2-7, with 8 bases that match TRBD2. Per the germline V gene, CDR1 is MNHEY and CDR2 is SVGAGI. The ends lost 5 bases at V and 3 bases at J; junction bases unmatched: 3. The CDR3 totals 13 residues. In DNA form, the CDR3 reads TGTGCCAGCAGTCCGGGACTAGGCTACGAGCAGTACTTC. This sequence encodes CASSPGLGYEQYF.

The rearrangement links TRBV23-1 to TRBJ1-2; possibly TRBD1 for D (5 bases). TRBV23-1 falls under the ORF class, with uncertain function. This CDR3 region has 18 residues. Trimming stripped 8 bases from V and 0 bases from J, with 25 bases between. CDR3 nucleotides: TGCGCCAGCCGCTCGGTCGTACTCAGGACATCCACTAACTATGGCTACACCTTC. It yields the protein CASRSVVLRTSTNYGYTF.

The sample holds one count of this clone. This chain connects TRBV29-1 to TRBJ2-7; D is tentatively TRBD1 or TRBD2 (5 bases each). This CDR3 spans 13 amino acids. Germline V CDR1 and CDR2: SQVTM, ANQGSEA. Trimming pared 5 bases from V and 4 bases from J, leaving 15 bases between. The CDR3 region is CSVSQGEGYEQYF. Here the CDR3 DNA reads TGCAGCGTTTCTCAGGGTGAGGGTTACGAGCAGTACTTC.

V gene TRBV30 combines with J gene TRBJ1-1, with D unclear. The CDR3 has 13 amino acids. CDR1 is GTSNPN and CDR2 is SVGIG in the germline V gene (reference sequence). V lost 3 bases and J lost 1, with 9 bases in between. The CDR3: CAWRRAENTEAFF. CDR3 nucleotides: TGTGCCTGGAGGAGGGCCGAGAACACTGAAGCTTTCTTT.

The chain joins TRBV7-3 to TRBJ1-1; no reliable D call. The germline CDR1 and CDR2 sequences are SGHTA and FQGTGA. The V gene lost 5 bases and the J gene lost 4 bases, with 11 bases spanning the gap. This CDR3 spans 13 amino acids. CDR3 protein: CASSPTTSTEAFF. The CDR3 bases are TGTGCCAGCAGCCCGACAACCAGCACTGAAGCTTTCTTT.

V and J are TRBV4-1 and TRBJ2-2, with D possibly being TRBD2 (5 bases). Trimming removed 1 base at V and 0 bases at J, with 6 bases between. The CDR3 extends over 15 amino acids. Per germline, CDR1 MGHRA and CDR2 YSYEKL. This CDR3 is CASSQVRANTGELFF. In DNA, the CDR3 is TGCGCCAGCAGCCAAGTGCGGGCGAACACCGGGGAGCTGTTTTTT.

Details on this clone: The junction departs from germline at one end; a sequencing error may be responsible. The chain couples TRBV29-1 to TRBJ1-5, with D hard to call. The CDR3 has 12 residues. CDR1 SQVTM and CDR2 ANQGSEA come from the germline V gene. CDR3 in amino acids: CSVAEPNQPRHF. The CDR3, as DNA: TGCAGCGTCGCTGAACCCAATCAGCCCCGGCATTTT.

The CDR3, as DNA: TGTGCCAGCAGCACCAGCTCCTACGAGCAGTACTTC. Protein product: CASSTSSYEQYF. The V gene is TRBV7-9, the J gene TRBJ2-7; D is uncertain. Germline assignment: CDR1 SEHNR and CDR2 FQNEAQ (reference sequence). The V gene lost 5 bases and the J gene lost 0 bases, with 5 bases spanning the gap. This CDR3 comprises 12 residues.

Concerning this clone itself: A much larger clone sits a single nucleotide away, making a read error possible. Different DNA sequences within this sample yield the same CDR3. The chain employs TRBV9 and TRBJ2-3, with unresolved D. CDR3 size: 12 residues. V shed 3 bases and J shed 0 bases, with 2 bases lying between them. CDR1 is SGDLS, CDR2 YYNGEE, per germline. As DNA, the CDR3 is TGTGCCAGCAGCGCTAGCACAGATACGCAGTATTTT. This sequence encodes CASSASTDTQYF.

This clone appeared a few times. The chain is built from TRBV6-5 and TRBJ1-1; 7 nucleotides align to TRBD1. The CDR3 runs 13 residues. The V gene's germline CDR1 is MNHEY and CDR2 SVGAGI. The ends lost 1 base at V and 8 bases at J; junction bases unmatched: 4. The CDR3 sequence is CASSYLGGGEAFF. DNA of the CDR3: TGTGCCAGCAGTTACTTGGGAGGGGGCGAAGCTTTCTTT.

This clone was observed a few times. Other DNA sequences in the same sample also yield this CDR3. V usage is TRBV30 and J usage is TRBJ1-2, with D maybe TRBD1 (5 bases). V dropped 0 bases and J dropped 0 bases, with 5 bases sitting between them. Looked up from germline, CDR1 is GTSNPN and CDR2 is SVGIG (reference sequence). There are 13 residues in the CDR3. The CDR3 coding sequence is TGTGCCTGGAGTGTACAGGCTAACTATGGCTACACCTTC. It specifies CAWSVQANYGYTF.

The chain's CDR3 is CAWSQLGQRVQETQYF. The CDR3 DNA reads as TGTGCCTGGAGTCAACTAGGACAGCGGGTACAAGAGACCCAGTACTTC. This chain links TRBV30 with TRBJ2-5; D may correspond to TRBD1 or TRBD2 (6 bases each). Germline V CDR1 and CDR2: GTSNPN, SVGIG (reference sequence). This CDR3 has 16 residues. Trimming removed 2 bases at V and 2 bases at J, with 18 bases between.

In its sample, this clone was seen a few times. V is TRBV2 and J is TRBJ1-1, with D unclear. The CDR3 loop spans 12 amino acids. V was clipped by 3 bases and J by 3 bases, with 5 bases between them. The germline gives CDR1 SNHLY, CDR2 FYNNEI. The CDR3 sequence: CASSDQDTEAFF. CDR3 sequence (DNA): TGTGCCAGCAGTGACCAGGACACTGAAGCTTTCTTT.

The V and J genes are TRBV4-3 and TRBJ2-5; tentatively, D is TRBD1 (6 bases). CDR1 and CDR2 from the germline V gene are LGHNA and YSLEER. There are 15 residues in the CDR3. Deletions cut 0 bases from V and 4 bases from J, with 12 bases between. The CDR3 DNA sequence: TGCGCCAGCAGCCAAGATGGCAGGGGAGTAGAGACCCAGTACTTC. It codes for CASSQDGRGVETQYF.

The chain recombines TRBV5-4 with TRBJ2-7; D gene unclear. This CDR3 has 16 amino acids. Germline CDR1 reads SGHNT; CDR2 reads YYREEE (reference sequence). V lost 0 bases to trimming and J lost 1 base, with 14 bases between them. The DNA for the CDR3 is TGTGCCAGCAGCTTGGTAAAGTGGCGGTCATCCTACGAGCAGTACTTC. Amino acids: CASSLVKWRSSYEQYF.

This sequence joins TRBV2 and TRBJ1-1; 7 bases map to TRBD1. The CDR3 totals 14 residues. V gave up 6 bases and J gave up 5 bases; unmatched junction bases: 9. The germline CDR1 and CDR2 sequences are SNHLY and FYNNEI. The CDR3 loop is CASRGTGEVTEAFF. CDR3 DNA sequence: TGTGCCAGCAGGGGCACAGGGGAGGTTACTGAAGCTTTCTTT.

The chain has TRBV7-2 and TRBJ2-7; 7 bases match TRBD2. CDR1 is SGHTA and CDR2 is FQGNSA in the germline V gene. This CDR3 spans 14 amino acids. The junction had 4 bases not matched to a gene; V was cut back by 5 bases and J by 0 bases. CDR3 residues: CASSPAGNSYEQYF. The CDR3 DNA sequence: TGTGCCAGCAGCCCAGCGGGGAACTCCTACGAGCAGTACTTC.

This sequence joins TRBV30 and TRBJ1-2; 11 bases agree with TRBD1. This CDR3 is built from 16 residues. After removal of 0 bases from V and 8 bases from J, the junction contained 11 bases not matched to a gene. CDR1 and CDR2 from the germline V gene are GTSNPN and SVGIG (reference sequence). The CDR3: CAWSVSQWTGGSGYTF. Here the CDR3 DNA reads TGTGCCTGGAGTGTAAGCCAATGGACAGGGGGCAGCGGCTACACCTTC.

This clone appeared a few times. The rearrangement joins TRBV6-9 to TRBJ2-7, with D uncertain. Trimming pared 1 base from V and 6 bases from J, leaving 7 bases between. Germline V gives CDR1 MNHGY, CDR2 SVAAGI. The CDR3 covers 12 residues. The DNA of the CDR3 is TGTGCCAGCAGTTATTTGGTCACCGAGCAGTACTTC. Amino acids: CASSYLVTEQYF.

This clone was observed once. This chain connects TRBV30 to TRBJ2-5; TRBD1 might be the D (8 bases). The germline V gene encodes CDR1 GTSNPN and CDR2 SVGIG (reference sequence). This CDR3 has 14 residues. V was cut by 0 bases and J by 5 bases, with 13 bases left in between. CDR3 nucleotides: TGTGCCTGGAGTGTACAGGGGGGGACCGAGACCCAGTACTTC. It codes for CAWSVQGGTETQYF.